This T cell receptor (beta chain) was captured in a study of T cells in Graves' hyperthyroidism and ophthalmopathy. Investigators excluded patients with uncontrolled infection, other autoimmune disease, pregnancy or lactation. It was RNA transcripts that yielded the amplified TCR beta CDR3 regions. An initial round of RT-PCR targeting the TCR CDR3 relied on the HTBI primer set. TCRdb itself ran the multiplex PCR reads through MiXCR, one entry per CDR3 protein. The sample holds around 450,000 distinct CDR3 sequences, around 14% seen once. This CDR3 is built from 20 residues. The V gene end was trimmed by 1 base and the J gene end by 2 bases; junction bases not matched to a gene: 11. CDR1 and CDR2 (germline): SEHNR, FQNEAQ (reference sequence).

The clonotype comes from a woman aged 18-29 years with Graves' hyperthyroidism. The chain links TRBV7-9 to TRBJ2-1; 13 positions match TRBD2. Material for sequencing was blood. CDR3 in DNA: TGTGCCAGCAGCTTAGTGGCGACTAGCGGGGGGCCGGGGCCCTACAATGAGCAGTTCTTC. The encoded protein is CASSLVATSGGPGPYNEQFF.